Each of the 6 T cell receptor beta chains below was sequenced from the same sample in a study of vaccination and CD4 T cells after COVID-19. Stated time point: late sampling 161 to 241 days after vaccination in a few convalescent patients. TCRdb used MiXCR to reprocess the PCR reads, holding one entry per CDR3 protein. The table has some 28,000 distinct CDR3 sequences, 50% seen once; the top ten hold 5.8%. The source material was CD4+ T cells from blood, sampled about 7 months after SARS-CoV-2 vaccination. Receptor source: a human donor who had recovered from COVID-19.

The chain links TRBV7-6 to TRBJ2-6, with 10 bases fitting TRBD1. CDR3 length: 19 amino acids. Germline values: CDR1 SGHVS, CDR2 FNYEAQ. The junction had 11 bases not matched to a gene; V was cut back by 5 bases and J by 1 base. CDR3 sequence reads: CASSGPGQGLWSGANVLTF. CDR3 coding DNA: TGTGCCAGCAGCGGTCCGGGACAGGGGCTTTGGTCTGGGGCCAACGTCCTGACTTTC.

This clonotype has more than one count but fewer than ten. The CDR3: CASSRDGSNQPQHF. In DNA form, the CDR3 reads TGTGCCAGCAGTCGGGACGGTAGCAATCAGCCCCAGCATTTT. V gene TRBV27 combines with J gene TRBJ1-5; tentative D call: TRBD1 (5 bases). CDR1 is MNHEY and CDR2 is SMNVEV in the germline V gene (reference sequence). This CDR3 contains 14 residues. V was pared by 5 bases and J by 0 bases, with 8 bases between.

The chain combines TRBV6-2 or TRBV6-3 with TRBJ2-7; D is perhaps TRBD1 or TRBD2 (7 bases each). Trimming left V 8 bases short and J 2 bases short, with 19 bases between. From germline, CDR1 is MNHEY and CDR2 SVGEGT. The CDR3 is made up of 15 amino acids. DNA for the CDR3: TGTGCCAGCCTTAGAGGAGCGGGGACAGCCTACGAGCAGTACTTC. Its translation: CASLRGAGTAYEQYF.

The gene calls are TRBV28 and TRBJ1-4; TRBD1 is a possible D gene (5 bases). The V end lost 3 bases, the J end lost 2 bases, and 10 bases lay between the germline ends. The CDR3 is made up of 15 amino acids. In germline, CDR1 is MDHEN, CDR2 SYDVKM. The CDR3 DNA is TGTGCCAGCAGTTTGGGGGGGTATACTAATGAAAAACTGTTTTTT. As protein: CASSLGGYTNEKLFF.

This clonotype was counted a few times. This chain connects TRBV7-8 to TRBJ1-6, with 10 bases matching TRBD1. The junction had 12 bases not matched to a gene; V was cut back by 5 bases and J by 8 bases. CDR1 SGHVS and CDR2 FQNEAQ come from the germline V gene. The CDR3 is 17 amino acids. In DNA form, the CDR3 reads TGTGCCAGCAGCCTAACGACAGGGGGCGGTTGGGATTCACCCCTCCACTTT. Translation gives CASSLTTGGGWDSPLHF.

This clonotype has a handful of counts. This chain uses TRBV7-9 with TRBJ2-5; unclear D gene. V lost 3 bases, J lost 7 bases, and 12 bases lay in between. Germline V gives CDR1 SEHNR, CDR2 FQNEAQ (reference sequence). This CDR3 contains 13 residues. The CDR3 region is CASSLGQRVTQYF. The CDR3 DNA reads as TGTGCCAGCAGCTTGGGTCAAAGAGTGACCCAGTACTTC.